What follows describes a single TCR beta chain. The antigen is undetermined. This sample is drawn from a study of beta chain features in type 1 diabetes. General study points: Among patients with Type 1 diabetes, TCRB CDR3s were moderately but significantly shorter in every one of the four CD4+ subsets.

V lost 1 base and J 9 bases, leaving 7 bases between the germline ends. The CDR3 spans 12 residues. Germline-derived CDR1 and CDR2 are SGHDT and YYEEEE. The whole isolated RNA underwent reverse transcription, so sequencing captured expressed TCRB transcripts. The data were produced by immunoSEQ multiplex PCR, yet TCRdb's version contains in-frame clones alone and is incomplete. Here the sample spans over 200,000 clones, approximately 10% being singletons. This clonotype originated in a man younger than 45 with type 1 diabetes. The sequenced sample consisted of naive CD4+ T cells from blood. The rearrangement uses TRBV5-6 and TRBJ2-2, with D uncertain. The CDR3 DNA reads as TGTGCCAGCAGCTTGTTTAGCCGGGAGCTGTTTTTT. It is translated as CASSLFSRELFF. The complete variable domain, with remaining parts taken from reference TRBV5-6 and TRBJ2-2, reads DAGVTQSPTHLIKTRGQQVTLRCSPKSGHDTVSWYQQALGQGPQFIFQYYEEEERQRGNFPDRFSGHQFPNYSSELNVNALLLGDSALYLCASSLFSRELFFGEGSRLTVL.